The present T cell receptor beta chain was sequenced within a study of cytomegalovirus exposure and HLA in healthy donors. Study information: Earlier sequencing of 150 million to 200 million T cells yielded under 120 million unique TCR beta sequences.

Germline V gene sequence: CDR1 SEHNR, CDR2 FQNEAQ (reference sequence). This CDR3 comprises 14 residues. V dropped 3 bases and J dropped 5; count of bases not matched to a gene: 7. Primers for the PCR totalled 60 Vbeta and 13 Jbeta. The protocol was immunoSEQ multiplex PCR, while the TCRdb copy is restricted to in-frame clones and leaves out a portion. The table has roughly 100,000 clones, over 80% seen once. Details on this clone: Its antigen is undetermined.

Study-wide results and limits: The study recorded about 160 TCR beta chains that were cytomegalovirus-associated. Exclusion applied to some V segments, including TRBV6-2 and TRBV6-3, as they were indistinguishable. A later analysis linked a missense DCLRE1C variant to TCR beta V- and J-gene trimming.

V gene TRBV7-9 combines with J gene TRBJ2-7; TRBD1 aligns across 7 bases. This clonotype was sampled from a female donor in good health and CMV-seropositive. The material sequenced was PBMCs. The CDR3 spells CASSLADDRDEQYF. The CDR3 DNA sequence: TGTGCCAGCAGCTTGGCCGATGACAGGGACGAGCAGTACTTC.